This T cell receptor (beta chain) was sequenced for a study of blood T cell repertoires in COVID-19 (TCRdb year 2020). With regard to the full study: For ImmuneRACE Cohort 3, a participant was defined as recovered based on two consecutive negative NP/OP PCR tests, clearance by a healthcare professional, or resolution of symptoms. Samples covering the acute and convalescent phases of COVID-19 were provided by collaborators in the United States, Italy and Spain. Deeply sampled blood TCRbeta repertoires from subjects exposed to, actively infected with, or recovered from COVID-19 were included in the dataset. A de-identified subject ID, COVID-19 status, age in years and sex were almost always included in the sample metadata. The prospective study material was composed of cDNA or gDNA derived from T cells, B-cell-depleted T cells, or PBMCs. Where HLA class I and class II types were available, the types were taken from metadata supplied by the sample provider, not from assay-based typing. The repertoires were made available in a free public database intended to serve as a resource for research on the immune response to SARS-CoV-2. The samples were drawn from the first 160 participants of the ongoing ImmuneRACE study and from over 950 subjects provided by 6 global collaborators. General findings and caveats noted by the study authors: The amount of clinical and demographic metadata varied by source and participant and was provided uncurated.

Of note for this clone: Its binding antigen is unknown. No much larger clonotype is one base removed from it; base qualities were not supplied.

The immunoSEQ Assay, a bias-controlled multiplex PCR, was used to amplify TCRbeta CDR3 regions from genomic DNA. On the authors' methods: The number of nucleated cells in each sample was estimated by amplification of reference gene primers within the assay. Sequence reads were collapsed and filtered to measure the absolute abundance of every unique TCRbeta CDR3 rearrangement. Productive Simpson clonality was computed per sample as the square root of Simpson's diversity index over productive rearrangements. TCRdb re-hosts the immuneACCESS table, in-frame sequences only. Its copies lack some clones; in the studies checked, an unresolved V gene accounts for under half of them, and the cause for the rest is not known. That table furnishes V, J and clone size, whereas the DNA furnished D and trimming. The table for this sample lists some 190,000 clones; more than 85% of them were counted only once. Clones ranked in the top ten supply about 26% of the sample.

There are 15 amino acids in the CDR3, from cysteine to phenylalanine inclusive. The DNA shown is the 45-base CDR3, in frame from base 1. CDR1 and CDR2, per the germline V gene, are SGHVS and FQNEAQ. Trimming removed 2 bases from V and 2 bases from J, leaving 7 bases between the germline ends. Participants in the prospective study were aged roughly 18 to 89 years, lived in under 30 United States geographic areas, and enrolled through a virtual design. In the prospective study, cohorts were assigned on the basis of participant-reported clinical history obtained from a screening survey and a study questionnaire. In the prospective study, mobile phlebotomists collected whole blood, serum and a nasopharyngeal or oropharyngeal swab from each participant. Prospective study participants could optionally give additional blood draws and questionnaires over an approximately two-month period. Prospective study blood samples were shipped either frozen or at room temperature before DNA extraction.

Sequenced: PBMCs or T cells enriched from blood (not recorded which). The chain is encoded by TRBV7-8 joined to TRBJ1-6; no D gene is confidently identified. The TCR comes from a woman in her thirties or forties in a cohort exposed to, infected with or recovered from COVID-19 (not recorded which). The CDR3 region reads CASSLSGTYNSPLHF. The nucleotide sequence is TGTGCCAGCAGCTTATCCGGGACCTATAATTCACCCCTCCACTTT.